Included here is one T cell receptor (beta chain) sequence, with context. The antigen is unknown. This sample's treatment: over 15 received Ad26.COV2.S at low or high dose, single or two shots; roughly 5 received placebo; per-sample allocation not given. Sampling was done on day 63 after the first vaccine or placebo injection. Ad26 vector vaccine expressed Wuhan-strain SARS-CoV-2 spike. CDR1 SGHNT and CDR2 YYREEE come from the germline V gene (reference sequence). The CDR3 loop spans 13 amino acids. V was trimmed by 4 bases and J by 1 base, leaving 8 bases between them. This sample stems from a study of Ad26.COV2.S vaccination and SARS-CoV-2 variants. Study at large: Enrolled in COV1001, the donor was in the Ad26.COV2.S trial arm, which received the vaccine.

Findings and caveats of the study: There was a possibility that the TCR breadth and depth analyses underestimated total T cell responses.

Using immunoSEQ multiplex PCR, the repertoire was profiled, and TCRdb retains in-frame clones only, with some absent. The profile shows about 370,000 clones, roughly nine tenths of them singletons. The gene calls are TRBV5-4 and TRBJ1-1, with no clear D. This specimen was peripheral blood, taken in a trial of Ad26.COV2.S vaccine versus placebo. This clonotype was obtained from a person between 18 and 65 years old who received the Ad26.COV2.S COVID-19 vaccine or a placebo. The CDR3 spells CASSLDSNTEAFF. The CDR3 DNA sequence: TGTGCCAGCAGCCTGGACTCGAACACTGAAGCTTTCTTT.